The present T cell receptor (beta chain) was sequenced within a study of cytotoxic CD8 clonotypes in ibrutinib-treated CLL. Data came from immunoSEQ multiplex PCR; TCRdb stores just in-frame clones and leaves some out. This sample carries around 310,000 clones, around four fifths of them seen once, and the ten largest clones take over 5%. The V segment lost 6 bases and the J segment 2 bases; nucleotides outside the gene matches: 7. This CDR3 region has 17 residues. Germline V gene data show CDR1 as SGHVS and CDR2 as FNYEAQ. This chain uses TRBV7-6 with TRBJ2-2; 12 bases line up with TRBD2. The sample here was PBMCs, taken before ibrutinib treatment. The sequence came from a human donor with chronic lymphocytic leukemia. The CDR3 DNA reads as TGTGCCAGCAGTGCTAGACTAGCGGGAGAAAACACCGGGGAGCTGTTTTTT. Its protein is CASSARLAGENTGELFF.